The next 13 T cell receptor beta chains were all read from a single sample in a study of blood T cell repertoires in COVID-19. TCRdb's copy holds only in-frame clones and misses some; the assay was immunoSEQ multiplex PCR. The sample holds under 75,000 clones, 80% to 90% seen once. The specimen was peripheral blood. These receptors all come from a man in his forties or fifties with acute or convalescent COVID-19.

The chain joins TRBV19 to TRBJ1-5; D perhaps matches TRBD1 (6 bases). Between the trimmed V and J ends, which lost 5 bases and 4 bases, there was a span of 15 bases. This CDR3 has 15 amino acids. Germline CDR1 LNHDA, CDR2 SQIVND (reference sequence). CDR3: CASSQDGRGNQPQHF. The CDR3 DNA is TGTGCCAGTAGTCAGGACGGGAGGGGGAATCAGCCCCAGCATTTT.

The chain is built from TRBV6-2 or TRBV6-3 and TRBJ1-5; D unresolved. Between the trimmed V and J ends, which lost 6 bases and 0 bases, there was a span of 6 bases. The germline gives CDR1 MNHEY, CDR2 SVGEGT. The CDR3 has 13 residues. The CDR3 reads CASSSDSNQPQHF. The CDR3 bases are TGTGCCAGCAGCTCAGATAGCAATCAGCCCCAGCATTTT.

The gene calls are TRBV29-1 and TRBJ1-2; the match to TRBD1 covers 9 bases. Germline lookup yields CDR1 SQVTM and CDR2 ANQGSEA. The CDR3 length is 16 residues. V gave up 0 bases and J gave up 3 bases; unmatched junction bases: 8. CDR3 protein: CSVEDAGTGKYYGYTF. DNA for the CDR3: TGCAGCGTTGAAGATGCCGGGACAGGGAAGTACTATGGCTACACCTTC.

CDR3 DNA sequence: TGTGCCAGTAGCCCCATAGGTCGGGGTTCTCAGCCCCAGCATTTT. It is translated as CASSPIGRGSQPQHF. The chain combines TRBV19 with TRBJ1-5; D remains unclear. The V end lost 6 bases, the J end lost 6 bases, and 18 bases lay between the germline ends. CDR3 length: 15 amino acids. Germline values: CDR1 LNHDA, CDR2 SQIVND (reference sequence).

CDR3 DNA sequence: TGTGCCAGCAGCTTAGGCAGGCCCGAGAGCTCCTACAATGAGCAGTTCTTC. Translating it yields CASSLGRPESSYNEQFF. This chain connects TRBV7-9 to TRBJ2-1; D remains ambiguous. Trimming removed 1 base at V and 0 bases at J, with 13 bases between. The CDR3 consists of 17 residues. The germline CDR1 and CDR2 sequences are SEHNR and FQNEAQ (reference sequence).

J is TRBJ2-3 and V is TRBV9, with 12 bases matching TRBD2. In germline, CDR1 is SGDLS, CDR2 YYNGEE. The CDR3 spans 15 residues. The V segment lost 4 bases and the J segment 4 bases; nucleotides outside the gene matches: 4. The chain's CDR3 is CASSSTSGSPDTQYF. The CDR3 DNA sequence: TGTGCCAGCAGCTCGACTAGCGGGAGCCCAGATACGCAGTATTTT.

This chain connects TRBV6-2 or TRBV6-3 to TRBJ2-1; possible D gene TRBD2, 6 bases. CDR3 length equals 15 residues. V shed 1 base and J shed 4 bases, with 11 bases lying between them. Germline V gene lookup returns CDR1 MNHEY and CDR2 SVGEGT. The CDR3 here is CASSYWREGYNEQFF. The CDR3 region has the DNA TGTGCCAGCAGTTACTGGCGGGAAGGATACAATGAGCAGTTCTTC.

This clone appeared a few times. The CDR3 nucleotides are TGTGCCAGCAGCCAAGAGAGGGACACTGAAGCTTTCTTT. Residues: CASSQERDTEAFF. The genes are TRBV4-2 and TRBJ1-1; D gene uncertain. The germline V gene has CDR1 LGHNA and CDR2 YNFKEQ. Trimming left V 0 bases short and J 3 bases short, with 5 bases between. The CDR3 extends over 13 amino acids.

The chain couples TRBV5-1 to TRBJ2-6, with TRBD1 matching over 8 bases. Germline CDR1 and CDR2: SGHRS and YFSETQ. Trimming cost V 4 bases and J 2 bases; bases outside gene matches: 5. CDR3 size: 16 residues. The CDR3 sequence: CASSPTTGAGANVLTF. The CDR3 DNA reads as TGCGCCAGCAGCCCTACGACAGGGGCTGGGGCCAACGTCCTGACTTTC.

The chain is built from TRBV5-4 and TRBJ2-3; D gene unclear. Germline V gene lookup returns CDR1 SGHNT and CDR2 YYREEE (reference sequence). This CDR3 region has 13 residues. V lost 0 bases, J lost 4 bases, and 6 bases lay in between. CDR3 DNA sequence: TGTGCCAGCAGCTTGGCCGCGGCAGATACGCAGTATTTT. Amino acids: CASSLAAADTQYF.

The V gene is TRBV30, the J gene TRBJ1-2, with D possibly TRBD1 on 6 matching bases. The ends were cut back, 2 bases at V and 3 bases at J, with 13 bases in the middle. Germline loops: CDR1 GTSNPN, CDR2 SVGIG (reference sequence). This CDR3 region has 14 residues. The CDR3 nucleotides are TGTGCCTGGAGTTGGGACACCACAGACTATGGCTACACCTTC. Residues: CAWSWDTTDYGYTF. Based on the CDR3 plus reference TRBV30 and TRBJ1-2, the full variable domain is SQTIHQWPATLVQPVGSPLSLECTVEGTSNPNLYWYRQAAGRGLQLLFYSVGIGQISSEVPQNLSASRPQDRQFILSSKKLLLSDSGFYLCAWSWDTTDYGYTFGSGTRLTVV.

The rearrangement joins TRBV28 to TRBJ2-5; 9 bases line up with TRBD2. The CDR3 loop spans 15 amino acids. With V trimmed by 2 bases and J by 5 bases, 6 bases remained unmatched. Per germline, CDR1 MDHEN and CDR2 SYDVKM. CDR3 region: CASSLTAGGSETQYF. In nucleotides, the CDR3 is TGTGCCAGCAGTTTAACAGCGGGAGGTTCCGAGACCCAGTACTTC.

V usage is TRBV30 and J usage is TRBJ1-1; maybe TRBD1 (6 bases). CDR3 length equals 15 residues. V lost 2 bases, J lost 4 bases, and 17 bases lay in between. Germline assignment: CDR1 GTSNPN and CDR2 SVGIG (reference sequence). The CDR3 bases are TGTGCCTGGAGTACACCGACAGGTTGGGTCACTGAAGCTTTCTTT. Encoded protein: CAWSTPTGWVTEAFF. The full variable domain, its missing parts supplied by reference TRBV30 and TRBJ1-1, is SQTIHQWPATLVQPVGSPLSLECTVEGTSNPNLYWYRQAAGRGLQLLFYSVGIGQISSEVPQNLSASRPQDRQFILSSKKLLLSDSGFYLCAWSTPTGWVTEAFFGQGTRLTVV.